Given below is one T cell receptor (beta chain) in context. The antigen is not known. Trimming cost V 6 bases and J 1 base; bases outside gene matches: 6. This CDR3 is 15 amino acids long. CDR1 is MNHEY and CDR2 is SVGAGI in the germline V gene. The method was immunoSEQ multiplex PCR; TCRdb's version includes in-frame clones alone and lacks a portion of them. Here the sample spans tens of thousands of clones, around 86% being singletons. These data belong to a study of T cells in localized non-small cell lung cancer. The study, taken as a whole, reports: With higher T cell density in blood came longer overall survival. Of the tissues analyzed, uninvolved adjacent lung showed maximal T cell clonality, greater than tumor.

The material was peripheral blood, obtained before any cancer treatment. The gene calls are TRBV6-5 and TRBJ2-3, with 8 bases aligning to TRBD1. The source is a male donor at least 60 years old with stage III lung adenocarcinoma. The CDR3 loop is CASSQDRARTDTQYF. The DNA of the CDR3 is TGTGCCAGCAGCCAGGACAGGGCCCGCACAGATACGCAGTATTTT.